The present T cell receptor (beta chain) was sequenced within a study of T cell responses to AZD1222 COVID-19 vaccine. Study-level points and caveats: Baseline serostatus was positive in only a handful of AZD1222 recipients.

On this clone: Its target is not known.

The repertoire was sequenced with immunoSEQ multiplex PCR; TCRdb's copy has only in-frame clones and lacks some. The sample lists tens of thousands of clones, more than 75% seen once, with around 3% in the top ten. Germline CDR1 reads SQVTM; CDR2 reads ANQGSEA. The junction had 15 bases not matched to a gene; V was cut back by 8 bases and J by 6 bases. CDR3 length equals 14 residues. The clonotype was recovered from an adult in good health. Sequenced here: peripheral blood, sampled on day 0 of AZD1222 vaccination. The rearrangement joins TRBV29-1 to TRBJ1-2, with TRBD1 matching over 7 bases. Written as DNA, the CDR3 is TGCAGCCTGTGGGAGGCAGGGGGAGTGGATGGCTACACCTTC. Translation gives CSLWEAGGVDGYTF.